The sequence of this T cell receptor beta chain was determined in a study of T cells after yellow fever vaccination. Study information: Researchers used SMART-Seq v4 Ultra Low Input to prepare fractions that had low cell numbers.

This clonotype appeared a few times. Its antigen remains unidentified. Trimming shortened V by 6 bases and J by 3 bases, and 12 bases separated the two germline ends. The CDR3 is made up of 14 amino acids. A universal primer site and UMIs were added as TCR cDNA was made by 5'RACE template switching. Via MiXCR, TCRdb re-called the 5' RACE reads, giving one row per CDR3 protein. This table holds about 120,000 distinct CDR3 sequences, 8.9% found once. Broader study findings: Some clonotypes were seen in both the CD4 and the CD8 compartments. These made up a small share and likely arose from convergent recombination. Most clones from primary vaccination were detected again post-booster (roughly 96% CD4, around 90% CD8).

This sequence originates from a man younger than 35 who received the YFV17D yellow fever vaccine. This specimen was CD8+ T cells sorted from PBMCs, taken on the day of the yellow fever booster vaccination. The chain carries TRBV12-3 or TRBV12-4 and TRBJ2-1; maybe TRBD2 (7 bases). The CDR3 DNA reads TGTGCCAGCAGCTCGGGGGGCTACTACAATGAGCAGTTCTTC. It yields the protein CASSSGGYYNEQFF.